Listed below are T cell receptor beta chains from one sample, sequenced in a study of CD8+ T cells in alopecia areata. The data were produced by immunoSEQ multiplex PCR, yet TCRdb's version contains in-frame clones alone and is incomplete. The profile shows a few hundred thousand clones, more than 45% of them singletons. The sample consisted of CD4+ T cells sorted from blood, taken at week 4, from a patient treated with tofacitinib. The receptors shown here come from a human donor with alopecia areata. CDR3s include the opening cysteine and the closing phenylalanine or tryptophan. A D gene is named only where the DNA matches it firmly. The size field is filled for only some rows; it gives once, few, many or a size class.

J	D	V	size	DNA	CDR3
TRBJ2-1	TRBD1	TRBV30	-	TGTGCCTGGAGTGCGATACAGGGGAGAGGTGAGCAGTTCTTC	CAWSAIQGRGEQFF
TRBJ2-3	-	TRBV29-1	few	TGCAGCGTCGAAGACACAGATACGCAGTATTTT	CSVEDTDTQYF
TRBJ2-2	TRBD1	TRBV27	many	TGTGCCAGCAGTTTATCACCGACAGGGTTCCCCGGGGAGCTGTTTTTT	CASSLSPTGFPGELFF
TRBJ2-5	TRBD2	TRBV5-6	-	TGTGCCAGCAGCTTGGGCGCTGGGGGGGACGAGACCCAGTACTTC	CASSLGAGGDETQYF
TRBJ2-2	-	TRBV10-3	-	TGTGCCATCAGTGATGCCCGAATCGGGTTACCCTCGAGCACCGGGGAGCTGTTTTTT	CAISDARIGLPSSTGELFF
TRBJ1-6	-	TRBV21-1	few	TGTGCCAGCAGCACACATCTCGAGTCCTGGGGGATTTCACCCCTCCACTTT	CASSTHLESWGISPLHF
TRBJ1-2	-	TRBV29-1	-	TGCAGCGTTGAAGGGGTCTATGGCTACACCTTC	CSVEGVYGYTF
TRBJ2-1	-	TRBV30	-	TGTGCCTGCTCGGGGAGAGGAGTTCGTAGCAATGAGCAGTTCTTC	CACSGRGVRSNEQFF
TRBJ1-2	TRBD1	TRBV11-2	many	TGTGCCAGCAGCCCACAGGGGGCTCGCTACACCTTC	CASSPQGARYTF
TRBJ2-1	TRBD1	TRBV15	few	TGTGCCATCGGACAGGGGACCTACAATGAGCAGTTCTTC	CAIGQGTYNEQFF
TRBJ1-6	-	TRBV10-3	few	TGTGCCATCAGTGACACATATTCACCCCTCCACTTT	CAISDTYSPLHF
TRBJ2-5	-	TRBV6-5	-	TGTGCCAGCAGTTACACCCACGGGGCGCAGTACTTC	CASSYTHGAQYF
TRBJ2-7	-	TRBV30	-	TGTGCCTGGAGTTTCGGGGACTCCTACGAGCAGTACTTC	CAWSFGDSYEQYF
TRBJ1-5	-	TRBV7-2	-	TGTGCCAGCAGCCCTGTGGGCGGTAATCAGCCCCAGCATTTT	CASSPVGGNQPQHF
TRBJ2-1	TRBD2	TRBV7-9	few	TGTGCCAGCAGCTTACTTCGACTAGCCGGCAATGAGCAGTTCTTC	CASSLLRLAGNEQFF
TRBJ2-3	-	TRBV28	few	TGTGCCAGCAGTTTAAGGGGTGATACGCAGTATTTT	CASSLRGDTQYF
TRBJ1-2	TRBD1	TRBV13	-	TGTGCCAGCAGCTTACTACAGGGGCCTAGGACTAACTATGGCTACACCTTC	CASSLLQGPRTNYGYTF
TRBJ2-6	-	TRBV29-1	once	TGCAGCGTTGCGGTACCTCCGGGTCCCTCTGGGGCCAACGTCCTGACTTTC	CSVAVPPGPSGANVLTF
TRBJ1-5	TRBD1	TRBV9	-	TGTGCCAGCAGGGGACAGAAGAGCAATCAGCCCCAGCATTTT	CASRGQKSNQPQHF
TRBJ2-4	TRBD1	TRBV30	-	TGTGCCTGGAGTCTGAGGACAGGGCCTGGGAACATTCAGTACTTC	CAWSLRTGPGNIQYF
TRBJ2-1	-	TRBV29-1	-	TGCAGCGTTTACCCACAGGAACGATCCTACAATGAGCAGTTCTTC	CSVYPQERSYNEQFF
TRBJ1-2	-	TRBV10-3	-	TGTGCCATCAGTGAGACGGGCGATGGCTACACCTTC	CAISETGDGYTF
TRBJ1-2	-	TRBV9	-	TGTGCCAGCAGCCCAAATACTGGGGACTACACCTTC	CASSPNTGDYTF
TRBJ2-1	TRBD2	TRBV5-4	-	TGTGCCAGCAGCTTGGGACTAGCGGGGGTCAATGAGCAGTTCTTC	CASSLGLAGVNEQFF
TRBJ2-1	-	TRBV30	-	TGTGCCTGGTCCTTGGGGGGACAAGAGCAGTTCTTC	CAWSLGGQEQFF
TRBJ1-6	TRBD1	TRBV27	-	TGTGCCAGCGGGACAGGGAATTCACCCCTCCACTTT	CASGTGNSPLHF
TRBJ1-6	-	TRBV5-1	-	TGCGCCAGCACCGGCGGACATAATTCACCCCTCCACTTT	CASTGGHNSPLHF
TRBJ2-7	-	TRBV11-2	-	TGTGCCAGCAGCTCGATTACAGGGTCACAGTACTTC	CASSSITGSQYF
TRBJ2-3	-	TRBV5-1	once	TGCGCCAGCAGCTTGGTTTTGGGGCAAGATACGCAGTATTTT	CASSLVLGQDTQYF
TRBJ1-1	-	TRBV18	-	TGTGCCAGCTCAAAAAGGGACGCAATGTTCACTGAAGCTTTCTTT	CASSKRDAMFTEAFF
TRBJ1-4	-	TRBV30	-	TGTGCCTGGAGCCCCAAGAGCGGGGAAAAACTGTTTTTT	CAWSPKSGEKLFF
TRBJ1-1	-	TRBV30	-	TGTGCCACGGACGGCGAGGTCACCCGGGGCACTGAAGCTTTCTTT	CATDGEVTRGTEAFF
TRBJ1-5	-	TRBV27	-	TGTGCCAGCAGCACAGGGTCGAATCAGCCCCAGCATTTT	CASSTGSNQPQHF
TRBJ1-4	-	TRBV5-4	many	TGTGCCAGCAGGGCCGGGACTTCCCTGGACGAAAAACTGTTTTTT	CASRAGTSLDEKLFF
TRBJ1-6	TRBD1	TRBV27	few	TGTGCTGGGGACAGGGGATCCTATAATTCACCCCTCCACTTT	CAGDRGSYNSPLHF